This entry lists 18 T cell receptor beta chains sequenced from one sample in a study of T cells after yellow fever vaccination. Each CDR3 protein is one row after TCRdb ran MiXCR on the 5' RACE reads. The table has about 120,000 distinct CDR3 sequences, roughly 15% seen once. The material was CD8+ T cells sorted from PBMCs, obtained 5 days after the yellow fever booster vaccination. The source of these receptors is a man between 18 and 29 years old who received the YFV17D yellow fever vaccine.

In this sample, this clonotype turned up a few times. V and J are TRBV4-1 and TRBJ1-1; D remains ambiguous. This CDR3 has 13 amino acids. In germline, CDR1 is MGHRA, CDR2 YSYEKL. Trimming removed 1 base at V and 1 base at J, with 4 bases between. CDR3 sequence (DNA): TGCGCCAGCAGCCAAGGCAAGAACACTGAAGCTTTCTTT. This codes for CASSQGKNTEAFF.

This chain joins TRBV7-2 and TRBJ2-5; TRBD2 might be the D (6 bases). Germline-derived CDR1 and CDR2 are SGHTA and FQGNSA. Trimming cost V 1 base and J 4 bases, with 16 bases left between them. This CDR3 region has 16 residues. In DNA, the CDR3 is TGTGCCAGCAGCTTAGGACCCGGGCTAGCGAGAGAGACCCAGTACTTC. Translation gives CASSLGPGLARETQYF.

CDR3 DNA: TGTGCCAGCAGCTTAGACCGAGGCCCCCCCAATCAGCCCCAGCATTTT. Translation: CASSLDRGPPNQPQHF. V and J are TRBV7-2 and TRBJ1-5, with no clear D. Germline V lookup: CDR1 SGHTA, CDR2 FQGNSA. V was cut by 1 base and J by 3 bases, with 13 bases left in between. The CDR3 runs to 16 residues. The full variable domain, completed using reference TRBV7-2 and TRBJ1-5, is GAGVSQSPSNKVTEKGKDVELRCDPISGHTALYWYRQSLGQGLEFLIYFQGNSAPDKSGLPSDRFSAERTGGSVSTLTIQRTQQEDSAVYLCASSLDRGPPNQPQHFGDGTRLSIL.

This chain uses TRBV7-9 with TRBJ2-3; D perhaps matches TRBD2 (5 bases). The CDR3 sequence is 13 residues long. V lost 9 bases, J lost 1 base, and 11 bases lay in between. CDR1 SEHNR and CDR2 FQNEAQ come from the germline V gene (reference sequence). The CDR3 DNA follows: TGTGCCAGTTCGGTGCGGGGCACAGATACGCAGTATTTT. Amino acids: CASSVRGTDTQYF.

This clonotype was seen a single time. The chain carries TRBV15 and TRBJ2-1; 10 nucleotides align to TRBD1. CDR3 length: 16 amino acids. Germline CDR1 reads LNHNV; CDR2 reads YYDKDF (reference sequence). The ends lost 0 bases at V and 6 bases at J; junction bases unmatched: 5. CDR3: CATSRDTGQGFNEQFF. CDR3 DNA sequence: TGTGCCACCAGCAGAGACACGGGACAGGGGTTCAATGAGCAGTTCTTC.

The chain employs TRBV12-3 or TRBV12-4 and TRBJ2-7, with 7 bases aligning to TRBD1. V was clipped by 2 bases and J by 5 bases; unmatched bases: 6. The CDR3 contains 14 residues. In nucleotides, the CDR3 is TGTGCCAGCAGTTTAACCAGGGGGTTTGACGAGCAGTACTTC. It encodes CASSLTRGFDEQYF.

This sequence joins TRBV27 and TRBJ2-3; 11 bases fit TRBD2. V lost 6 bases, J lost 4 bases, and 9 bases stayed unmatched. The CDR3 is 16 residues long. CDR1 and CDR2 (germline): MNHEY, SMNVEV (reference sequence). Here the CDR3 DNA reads TGTGCCAGCAGCCCTATCACTAGCGGGGGTTCAGATACGCAGTATTTT. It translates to CASSPITSGGSDTQYF.

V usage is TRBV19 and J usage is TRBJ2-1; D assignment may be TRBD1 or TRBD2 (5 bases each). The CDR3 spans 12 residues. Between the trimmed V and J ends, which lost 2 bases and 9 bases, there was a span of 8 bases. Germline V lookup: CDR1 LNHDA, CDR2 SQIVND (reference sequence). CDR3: CASSISGLEQFF. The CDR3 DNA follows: TGTGCCAGTAGTATATCGGGGCTTGAGCAGTTCTTC.

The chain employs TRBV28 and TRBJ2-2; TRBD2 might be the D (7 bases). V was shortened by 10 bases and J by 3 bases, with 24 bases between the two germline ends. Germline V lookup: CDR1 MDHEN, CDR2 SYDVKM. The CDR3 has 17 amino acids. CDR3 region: CANPRGWSLAYTGELFF. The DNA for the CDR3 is TGTGCCAACCCAAGGGGGTGGTCACTAGCGTACACCGGGGAGCTGTTTTTT.

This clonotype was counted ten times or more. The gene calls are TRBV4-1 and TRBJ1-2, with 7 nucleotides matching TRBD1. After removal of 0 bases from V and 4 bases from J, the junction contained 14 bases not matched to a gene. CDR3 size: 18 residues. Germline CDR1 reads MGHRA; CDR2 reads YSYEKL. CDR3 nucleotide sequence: TGCGCCAGCAGCCAAGAGGGATCGGGAAAAGGGGGCCTCTATGGCTACACCTTC. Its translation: CASSQEGSGKGGLYGYTF.

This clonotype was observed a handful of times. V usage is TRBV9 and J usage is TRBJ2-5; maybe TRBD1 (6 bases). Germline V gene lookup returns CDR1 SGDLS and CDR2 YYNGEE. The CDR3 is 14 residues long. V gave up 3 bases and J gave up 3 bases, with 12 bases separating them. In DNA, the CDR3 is TGTGCCAGCAGCGCCGCAGGGGTAGAAGAGACCCAGTACTTC. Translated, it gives CASSAAGVEETQYF.

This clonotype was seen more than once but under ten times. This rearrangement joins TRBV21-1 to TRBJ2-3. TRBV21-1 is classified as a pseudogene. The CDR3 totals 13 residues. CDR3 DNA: TGTGCCAGCAGCAAAGCGTGTAGGGATACGCAGTATTTT. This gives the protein CASSKACRDTQYF.

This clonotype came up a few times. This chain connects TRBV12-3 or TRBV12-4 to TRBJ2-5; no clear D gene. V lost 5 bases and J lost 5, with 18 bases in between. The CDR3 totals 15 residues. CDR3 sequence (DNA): TGTGCCAGCAGTCCCACCGAATGGGTCCGGGAGACCCAGTACTTC. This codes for CASSPTEWVRETQYF.

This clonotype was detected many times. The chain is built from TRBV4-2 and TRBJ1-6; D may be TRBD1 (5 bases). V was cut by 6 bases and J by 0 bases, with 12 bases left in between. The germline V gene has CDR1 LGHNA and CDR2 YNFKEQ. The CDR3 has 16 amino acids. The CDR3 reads CASRGGESSYNSPLHF. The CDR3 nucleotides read TGTGCCAGCAGGGGGGGGGAAAGCTCCTATAATTCACCCCTCCACTTT.

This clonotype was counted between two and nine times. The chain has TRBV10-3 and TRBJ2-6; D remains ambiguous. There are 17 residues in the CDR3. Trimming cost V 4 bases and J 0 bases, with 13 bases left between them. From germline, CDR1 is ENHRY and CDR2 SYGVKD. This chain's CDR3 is CAISGSARSSGANVLTF. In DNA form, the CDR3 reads TGTGCCATCAGTGGTTCAGCACGGTCCTCTGGGGCCAACGTCCTGACTTTC.

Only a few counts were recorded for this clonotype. The CDR3 coding sequence is TGTGCCAGCAGTTTATTTGTGGGGGGCGAGCAGTTCTTC. It yields the protein CASSLFVGGEQFF. This chain links TRBV12-3 or TRBV12-4 with TRBJ2-1, with D perhaps given as TRBD1 or TRBD2 (6 bases each). The CDR3 spans 13 residues. The ends were cut back, 2 bases at V and 10 bases at J, with 12 bases in the middle.

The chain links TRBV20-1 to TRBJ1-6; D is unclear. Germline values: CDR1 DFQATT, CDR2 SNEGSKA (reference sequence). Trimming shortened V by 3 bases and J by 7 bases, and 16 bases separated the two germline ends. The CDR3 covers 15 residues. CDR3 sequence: CSARTGLTVNSPLHF. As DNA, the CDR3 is TGCAGTGCTAGGACGGGGTTGACTGTGAATTCACCCCTCCACTTT.

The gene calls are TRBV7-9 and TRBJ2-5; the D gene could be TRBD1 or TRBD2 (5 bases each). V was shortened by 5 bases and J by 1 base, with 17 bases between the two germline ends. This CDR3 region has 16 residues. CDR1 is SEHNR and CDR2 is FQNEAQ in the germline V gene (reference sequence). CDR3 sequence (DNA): TGTGCCAGCAGCACATCTCCAGGGACGGTCCAAGAGACCCAGTACTTC. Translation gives CASSTSPGTVQETQYF.